The present entry profiles one T cell receptor beta chain with its context. Molecular barcoding with unique molecular identifiers was used for the TCRbeta library. MiXCR, applied by TCRdb to the PCR reads, yields one record per CDR3 protein. The sample records hundreds of thousands of distinct CDR3 sequences, about an eighth being singletons. The record originates from a study of T-cell reconstitution after alpha-beta-depleted transplantation in children. From germline, CDR1 is MGHRA and CDR2 YSYEKL. Unmatched junction bases numbered 0, after V lost 8 bases and J lost 1 base. The CDR3 consists of 13 residues.

The clonotype originates from a human donor who donated a stem cell graft to a child with Fanconi anemia. The chain joins TRBV4-1 to TRBJ2-1, with 9 bases aligning to TRBD1. The specimen comprised PBMCs, sampled from the stem cell graft. The CDR3 spells CASGQGSYNEQFF. The CDR3 coding sequence is TGCGCCAGCGGACAGGGGTCCTACAATGAGCAGTTCTTC.